The next 10 T cell receptor beta chains were all read from a single sample in a study of glioma-infiltrating T cells after dendritic cell vaccination. Described time point: after dendritic cell vaccination, including at tumor progression/relapse. The table came from immunoSEQ multiplex PCR; TCRdb's copy has only in-frame clones and leaves some out. Here the sample spans over 80,000 clones, around four fifths being singletons. Sequenced material: blood, taken after dendritic cell vaccination. The receptors stem from a human donor with glioblastoma.

This chain connects TRBV27 to TRBJ2-3; 14 positions agree with TRBD2. Losses at the gene ends were 6 bases for V and 3 bases for J; bases not matched to a gene: 11. The CDR3 is 18 amino acids. CDR1 MNHEY and CDR2 SMNVEV come from the germline V gene (reference sequence). The CDR3 DNA follows: TGTGCCAGCAGCGATCCCGGGACTAGCGGGAGATGGACAGATACGCAGTATTTT. It is translated as CASSDPGTSGRWTDTQYF.

The V and J genes are TRBV10-3 and TRBJ2-5, with D tentatively TRBD1 (6 bases). Germline V gene data show CDR1 as ENHRY and CDR2 as SYGVKD. This CDR3 has 12 amino acids. Trimming cost V 6 bases and J 5 bases, with 10 bases left between them. The CDR3 region is CAIRDTGETQYF. CDR3 DNA: TGTGCCATCAGGGACACAGGGGAGACCCAGTACTTC.

Relative to its sample, this clone is medium-sized (0.01 to 0.1%). This chain connects TRBV6-4 to TRBJ2-2; a weak D match, TRBD2 (5 bases). V was pared by 5 bases and J by 5 bases, with 12 bases between. The CDR3 extends over 14 amino acids. Per germline, CDR1 MRHNA and CDR2 SNTAGT. In nucleotides, the CDR3 is TGTGCCAGCAGTAAGGACTCAGCTACCGGGGAGCTGTTTTTT. It yields the protein CASSKDSATGELFF.

The gene calls are TRBV7-6 and TRBJ2-2; TRBD2 matches at 14 bases. J was trimmed by 0 bases and V by 5 bases; bases with no gene match: 5. Germline assignment: CDR1 SGHVS and CDR2 FNYEAQ. CDR3 length equals 18 residues. The CDR3 sequence: CASSPGLAGVTNTGELFF. The CDR3 region has the DNA TGTGCCAGCAGCCCGGGACTAGCGGGGGTTACGAACACCGGGGAGCTGTTTTTT.

This rearrangement joins TRBV9 to TRBJ1-2; 8 nucleotides align to TRBD1. Germline V gene sequence: CDR1 SGDLS, CDR2 YYNGEE. The CDR3 is 16 amino acids. Trimming removed 1 base from V and 1 base from J; junction bases left unmatched: 6. The DNA of the CDR3 is TGTGCCAGCAGCGTATCAGGGGGCCTACTTAACTATGGCTACACCTTC. This gives the protein CASSVSGGLLNYGYTF.

This clone was found a few times. The rearrangement uses TRBV18 and TRBJ2-5; 12 bases agree with TRBD2. The V gene's germline CDR1 is KGHSH and CDR2 LQKENI. The CDR3 spans 17 residues. V lost 5 bases and J lost 5; bases outside the gene matches: 12. CDR3 DNA sequence: TGTGCCAGCTCATCGGTGTCTAGCGGGAGGGCCGTGGAGACCCAGTACTTC. Translation: CASSSVSSGRAVETQYF.

This clone was seen more than once but under ten times. The chain employs TRBV7-3 and TRBJ2-1, with 13 nucleotides matching TRBD2. Germline CDR1 SGHTA, CDR2 FQGTGA. The CDR3 extends over 18 amino acids. The V and J ends lost 0 bases and 1 base, in that order; junction bases with no gene match: 3. CDR3 DNA: TGTGCCAGCAGCTTAACCGGGACTAGCGGGACTTCCTACAATGAGCAGTTCTTC. Its protein is CASSLTGTSGTSYNEQFF.

This clone occurred a few times. The genes are TRBV5-1 and TRBJ2-2; D possibly corresponds to TRBD2 (5 bases). This CDR3 is built from 16 residues. Germline V gives CDR1 SGHRS, CDR2 YFSETQ. V lost 0 bases to trimming and J lost 4 bases, with 13 bases between them. CDR3 bases: TGCGCCAGCAGCTTGGGCGCAAAAGAGGGCACCGGGGAGCTGTTTTTT. It yields the protein CASSLGAKEGTGELFF.

The DNA of the CDR3 is TGTGCCAGCAGCTTGGACAGAAAGGGGTTTGCCACCTACGAGCAGTACGTC. It specifies CASSLDRKGFATYEQYV. V and J are TRBV5-6 and TRBJ2-7; perhaps TRBD1 as D (5 bases). Germline V CDR1 and CDR2: SGHDT, YYEEEE. V was clipped by 0 bases and J by 2 bases, with 18 bases between them. The CDR3 is 17 amino acids.

The chain recombines TRBV6-6 with TRBJ2-1, with TRBD2 matching 7 bases. This CDR3 is built from 14 residues. Trimming took 6 bases from V and 4 from J; bases not matched to a gene: 6. Germline loops: CDR1 MNHNY, CDR2 SVGAGI (reference sequence). CDR3 DNA: TGTGCCAGCAGCAGTCTAGCGGAATACAATGAGCAGTTCTTC. Encoded protein: CASSSLAEYNEQFF.